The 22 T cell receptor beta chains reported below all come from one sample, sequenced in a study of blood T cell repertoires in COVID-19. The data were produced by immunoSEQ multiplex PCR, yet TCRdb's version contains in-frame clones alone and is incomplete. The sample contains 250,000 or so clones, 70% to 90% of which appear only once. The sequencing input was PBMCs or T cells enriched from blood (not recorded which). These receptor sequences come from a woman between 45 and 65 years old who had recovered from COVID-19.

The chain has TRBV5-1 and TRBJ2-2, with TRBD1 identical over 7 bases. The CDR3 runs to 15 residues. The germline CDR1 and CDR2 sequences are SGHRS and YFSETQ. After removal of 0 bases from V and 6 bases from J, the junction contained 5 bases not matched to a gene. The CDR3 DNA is TGCGCCAGCAGCTTGGAAGGGGGCGCTTCCGGGGAGCTGTTTTTT. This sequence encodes CASSLEGGASGELFF.

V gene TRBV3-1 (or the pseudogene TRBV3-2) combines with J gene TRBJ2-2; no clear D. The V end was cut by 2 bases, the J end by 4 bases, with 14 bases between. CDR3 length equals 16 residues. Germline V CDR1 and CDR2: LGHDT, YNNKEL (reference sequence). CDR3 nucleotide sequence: TGTGCCAGCAGCCAAAACCCCCCAGGCTCCACCGGGGAGCTGTTTTTT. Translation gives CASSQNPPGSTGELFF.

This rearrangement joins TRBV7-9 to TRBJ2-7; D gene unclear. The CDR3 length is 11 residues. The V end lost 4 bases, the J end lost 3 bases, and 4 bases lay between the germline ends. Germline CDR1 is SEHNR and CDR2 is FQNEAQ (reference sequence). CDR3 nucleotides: TGTGCCAGCAGCTCCGTCTACGAGCAGTACTTC. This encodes CASSSVYEQYF.

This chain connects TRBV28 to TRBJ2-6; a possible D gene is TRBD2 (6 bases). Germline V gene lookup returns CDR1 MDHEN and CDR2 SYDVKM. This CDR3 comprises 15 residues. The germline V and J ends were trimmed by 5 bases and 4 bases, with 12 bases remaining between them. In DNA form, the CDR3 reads TGTGCCAGCAGTCGAGCGGGTTCCGGGGCCAACGTCCTGACTTTC. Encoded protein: CASSRAGSGANVLTF.

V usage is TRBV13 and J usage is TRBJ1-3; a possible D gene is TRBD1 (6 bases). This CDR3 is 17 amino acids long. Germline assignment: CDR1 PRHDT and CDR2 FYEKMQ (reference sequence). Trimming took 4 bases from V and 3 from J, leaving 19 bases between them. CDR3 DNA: TGTGCCAGCAGCTCGGGCGCGTCGGCAGGGGTTGGAAACACCATATATTTT. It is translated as CASSSGASAGVGNTIYF.

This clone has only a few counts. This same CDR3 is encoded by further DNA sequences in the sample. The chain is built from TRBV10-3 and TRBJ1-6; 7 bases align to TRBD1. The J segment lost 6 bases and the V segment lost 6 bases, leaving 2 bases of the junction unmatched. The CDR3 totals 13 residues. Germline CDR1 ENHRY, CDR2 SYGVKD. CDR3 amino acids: CAIRAGGNSPLHF. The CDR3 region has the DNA TGTGCCATCAGGGCAGGGGGTAATTCACCCCTCCACTTT.

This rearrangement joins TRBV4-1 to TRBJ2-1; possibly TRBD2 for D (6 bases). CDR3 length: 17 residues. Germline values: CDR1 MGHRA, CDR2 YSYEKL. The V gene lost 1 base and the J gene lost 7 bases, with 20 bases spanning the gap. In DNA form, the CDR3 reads TGCGCCAGCAGCCAAGTAGGAGGGGCGCCTTGGGATAATGAGCAGTTCTTC. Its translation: CASSQVGGAPWDNEQFF.

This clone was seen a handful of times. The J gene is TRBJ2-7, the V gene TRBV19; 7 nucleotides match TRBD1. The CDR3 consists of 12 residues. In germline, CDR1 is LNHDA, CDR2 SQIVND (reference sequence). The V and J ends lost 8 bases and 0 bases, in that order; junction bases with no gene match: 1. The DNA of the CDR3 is TGTGCCAGTGACAGGGCCTCCTACGAGCAGTACTTC. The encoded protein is CASDRASYEQYF.

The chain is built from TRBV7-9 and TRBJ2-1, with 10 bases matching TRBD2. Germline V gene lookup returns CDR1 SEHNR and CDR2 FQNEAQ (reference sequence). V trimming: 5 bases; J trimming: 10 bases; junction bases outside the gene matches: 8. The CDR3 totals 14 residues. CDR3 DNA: TGTGCCAGCAGCCCCAGCGGGAGGGCCGGAGAGCAGTTCTTC. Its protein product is CASSPSGRAGEQFF.

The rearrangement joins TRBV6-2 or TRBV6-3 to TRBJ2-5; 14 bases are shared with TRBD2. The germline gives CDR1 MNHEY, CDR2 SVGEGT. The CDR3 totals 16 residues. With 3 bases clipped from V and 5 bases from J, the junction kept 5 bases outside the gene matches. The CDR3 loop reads CASSYRLAGGPETQYF. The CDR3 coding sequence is TGTGCCAGCAGTTATAGACTAGCGGGAGGGCCGGAGACCCAGTACTTC.

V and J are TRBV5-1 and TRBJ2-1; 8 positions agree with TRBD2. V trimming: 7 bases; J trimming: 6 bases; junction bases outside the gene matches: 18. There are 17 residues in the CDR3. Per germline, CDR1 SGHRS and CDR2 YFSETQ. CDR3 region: CASGPGSGMPASNEQFF. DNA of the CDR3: TGCGCCAGCGGCCCGGGTAGCGGGATGCCCGCTTCCAATGAGCAGTTCTTC.

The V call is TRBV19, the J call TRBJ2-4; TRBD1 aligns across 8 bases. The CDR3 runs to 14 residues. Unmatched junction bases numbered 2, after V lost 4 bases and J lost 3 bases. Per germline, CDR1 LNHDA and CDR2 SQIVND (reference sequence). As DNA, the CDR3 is TGTGCCAGTAGTACAGACAGGGGCAAAAACATTCAGTACTTC. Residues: CASSTDRGKNIQYF.

The CDR3 coding sequence is TGTGCCAGCAGTGGGACTAGCGGCAATGAGCAGTTCTTC. It codes for CASSGTSGNEQFF. The rearrangement links TRBV2 to TRBJ2-1; 10 bases line up with TRBD2. Germline CDR1 SNHLY, CDR2 FYNNEI. The CDR3 totals 13 residues. Trimming cost V 4 bases and J 6 bases; bases outside gene matches: 0.

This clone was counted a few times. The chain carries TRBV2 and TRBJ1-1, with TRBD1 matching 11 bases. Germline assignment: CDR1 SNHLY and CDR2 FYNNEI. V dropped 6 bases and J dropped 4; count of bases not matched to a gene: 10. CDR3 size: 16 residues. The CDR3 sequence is CASSQGQGVGSTEAFF. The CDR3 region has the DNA TGTGCCAGCAGCCAGGGACAGGGGGTTGGGAGCACTGAAGCTTTCTTT. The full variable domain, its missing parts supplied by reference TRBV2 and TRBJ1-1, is EPEVTQTPSHQVTQMGQEVILRCVPISNHLYFYWYRQILGQKVEFLVSFYNNEISEKSEIFDDQFSVERPDGSNFTLKIRSTKLEDSAMYFCASSQGQGVGSTEAFFGQGTRLTVV.

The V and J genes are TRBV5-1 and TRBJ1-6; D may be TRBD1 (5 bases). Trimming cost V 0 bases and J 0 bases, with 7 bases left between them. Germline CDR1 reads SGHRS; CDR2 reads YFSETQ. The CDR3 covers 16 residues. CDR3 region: CASSLVGGSYNSPLHF. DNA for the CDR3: TGCGCCAGCAGCTTGGTGGGGGGCTCCTATAATTCACCCCTCCACTTT.

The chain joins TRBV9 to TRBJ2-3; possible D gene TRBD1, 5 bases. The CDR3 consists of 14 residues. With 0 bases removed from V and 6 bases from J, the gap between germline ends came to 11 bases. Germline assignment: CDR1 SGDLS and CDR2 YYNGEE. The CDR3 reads CASSVVGDRDTQYF. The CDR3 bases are TGTGCCAGCAGCGTAGTAGGGGATCGGGATACGCAGTATTTT.

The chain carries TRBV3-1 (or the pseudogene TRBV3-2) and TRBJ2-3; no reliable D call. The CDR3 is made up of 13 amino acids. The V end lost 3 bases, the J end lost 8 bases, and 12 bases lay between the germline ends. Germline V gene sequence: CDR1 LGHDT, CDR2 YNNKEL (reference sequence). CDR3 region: CASSHRSVSTQYF. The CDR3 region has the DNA TGTGCCAGCAGCCATAGGAGCGTAAGTACGCAGTATTTT.

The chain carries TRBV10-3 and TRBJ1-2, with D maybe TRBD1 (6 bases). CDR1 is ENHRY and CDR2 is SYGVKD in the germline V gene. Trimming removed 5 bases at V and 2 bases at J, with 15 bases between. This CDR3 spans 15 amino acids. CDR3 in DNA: TGTGCCATCAGTTCGGGGGGGCGAGGGAACTATGGCTACACCTTC. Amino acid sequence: CAISSGGRGNYGYTF.

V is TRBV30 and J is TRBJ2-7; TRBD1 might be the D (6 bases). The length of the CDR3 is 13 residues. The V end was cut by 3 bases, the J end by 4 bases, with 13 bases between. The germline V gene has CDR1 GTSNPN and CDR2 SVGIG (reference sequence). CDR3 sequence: CAWSEDSYYEQYF. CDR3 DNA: TGTGCCTGGAGCGAGGACAGCTATTACGAGCAGTACTTC.

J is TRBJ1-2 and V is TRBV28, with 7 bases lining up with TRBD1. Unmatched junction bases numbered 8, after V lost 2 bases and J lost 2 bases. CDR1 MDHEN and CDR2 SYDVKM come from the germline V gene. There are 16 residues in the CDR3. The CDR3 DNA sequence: TGTGCCAGCAGTTTACTCCGGGACAGCCGGAACTATGGCTACACCTTC. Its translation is CASSLLRDSRNYGYTF.

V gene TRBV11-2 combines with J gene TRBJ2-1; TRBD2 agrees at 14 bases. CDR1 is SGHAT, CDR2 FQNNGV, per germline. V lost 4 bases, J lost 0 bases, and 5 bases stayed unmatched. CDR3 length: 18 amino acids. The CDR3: CASSYRGTSGGSYNEQFF. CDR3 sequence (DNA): TGTGCCAGCAGCTACCGGGGGACTAGCGGGGGCTCCTACAATGAGCAGTTCTTC.

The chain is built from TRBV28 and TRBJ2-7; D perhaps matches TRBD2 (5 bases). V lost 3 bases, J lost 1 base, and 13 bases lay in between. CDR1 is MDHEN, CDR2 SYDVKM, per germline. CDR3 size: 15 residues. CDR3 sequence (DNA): TGTGCCAGCAGTTTTCGGAGCGGCACATCCTACGAGCAGTACTTC. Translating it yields CASSFRSGTSYEQYF.